The rows below give T cell receptor beta chains drawn from one sample of a study of blood T cells in healthy people across ages. TCRdb ran MiXCR on the 5' RACE reads and lists one entry per CDR3 protein. Of around 700,000 distinct CDR3 sequences listed, roughly 25% are singletons. These data were likewise used in another study, on T cells of mothers and their children.

Sequencing input: blood. The receptor set was obtained from a boy aged 5-17 years in good health. CDR3s leave out the opening cysteine and the closing phenylalanine or tryptophan.

TRBJ2-5,TRBV2,ASMEGLAGTLQETQY
TRBJ2-7,TRBV28,ASSFQGYYEQY
TRBJ2-4,TRBV3-1,ASSLLAAGGNIQY
TRBJ1-3,TRBV28,ASLGFPGNTIY
TRBJ1-5,TRBV4-1,ASSQAMGEFDQPQH
TRBJ2-3,TRBV7-2,LRGAEDTQY
TRBJ2-5,TRBV29-1,SVGQGRETQY
TRBJ2-7,TRBV28,ASRTPGLRGSAYEQY
NA,TRBV27,ASSLRSQASYEQY
TRBJ1-1,TRBV29-1,SVGGLTEAF
TRBJ2-4,TRBV20-1,SASGQGLAKNIQY
NA,TRBV7-6,ASSILTSGSTDEQF
TRBJ1-3,TRBV20-1,SAPQGSGNTIY
TRBJ2-5,TRBV27,ASKSDRGKSETQY
TRBJ2-7,TRBV5-6,ASSSGQGIAEQY
TRBJ2-3,TRBV24-1,ATSDRERDSTDTQY
TRBJ2-5,TRBV5-1,ATRAPGNNEQY
TRBJ2-2,TRBV15,ATRQDENTGELF
TRBJ2-1,TRBV29-1,SVVGGRDETYNEQF
TRBJ2-1,TRBV9,ASSVGSYVGGNEQF
TRBJ1-1,TRBV6-2/TRBV6-3,ASSYSRTDLNTEAF
TRBJ1-1,TRBV29-1,SGRGLGTEAF
TRBJ1-5,TRBV20-1,SATPEGKFSNQPQH
TRBJ2-3,TRBV7-2,ASSLGEKRTDTQY
NA,TRBV20-1,SARVSGTEQF
TRBJ1-2,TRBV5-1,ARLGGGYT
TRBJ2-2,TRBV4-2,ASSQDTGGGYTGELF
TRBJ1-1,TRBV9,ASNQGNRDTEAF
TRBJ2-5,TRBV10-2,ASSELFQETQY
NA,TRBV6-4,ASSDSTGGDEQF
TRBJ2-3,TRBV14,ASSQGDREFPDTQY
NA,TRBV29-1,SVAPLGVSYEQY
TRBJ1-1,TRBV7-9,ASSPDRGFVEAF
TRBJ1-4,TRBV11-2,ASSLVAGGTANEKLF
TRBJ2-6,TRBV20-1,SASPGRASGANVLT
TRBJ2-3,TRBV7-2,ASSSPGLAVTDTQY
TRBJ2-1,TRBV4-2,ASSQPGVRNNEQF
TRBJ2-2,TRBV5-6,ASSYRGRDYTGELF
TRBJ2-5,TRBV20-1,SARDLNYQETQY
TRBJ1-1,TRBV12-3/TRBV12-4,ASSLMYRESPEAF
TRBJ2-7,TRBV2,AGGIKDRAYEQY
TRBJ2-7,TRBV27,ASSLWGSEQY
TRBJ1-1,TRBV9,ASSKTGGPKAF
TRBJ2-3,TRBV20-1,SAGTSGTDTQY
TRBJ1-4,TRBV20-1,SAREHYNEKLF
TRBJ2-4,TRBV5-5,ASSFRPGGSKNIQY
TRBJ1-4,TRBV9,ASSDGGRENEKLF
TRBJ1-6,TRBV20-1,SATQGYDSPLH
TRBJ2-1,TRBV29-1,STGLAGGGQF
TRBJ2-1,TRBV29-1,SVGAWDDQDNEQF
TRBJ2-7,TRBV6-6,ASNIPGTYEQY
TRBJ2-3,TRBV10-3,AILSGTRTDTQY
TRBJ2-5,TRBV11-2,ASSLRGAQGETQY
TRBJ2-1,TRBV20-1,SGTRTSGPNEQF
TRBJ2-3,TRBV2,ASSRQVSTDTQY
TRBJ2-2,TRBV9,ASNEGGQGATGELF